This T cell receptor (beta chain) was recovered during a study of blood T cell repertoires in COVID-19. About the research overall: Donors in the United States, Italy and Spain gave samples during acute or convalescent COVID-19. Sources were T cells, B-cell-depleted T cells, or PBMCs; the material itself was cDNA or gDNA.

The method was immunoSEQ multiplex PCR; TCRdb's version includes in-frame clones alone and lacks a portion of them. The data hold some 400,000 clones, with around 84% observed a single time. V lost 5 bases and J lost 5, with 6 bases in between. Germline-derived CDR1 and CDR2 are PRHDT and FYEKMQ (reference sequence). This CDR3 is 11 amino acids long. This chain joins TRBV13 and TRBJ1-1; D might be TRBD1 (5 bases). The sequenced sample was peripheral blood. The clonotype originates from a human donor in a cohort sampled during active COVID-19. The chain's CDR3 is CASSRGTEAFF. As DNA, the CDR3 is TGTGCCAGCAGCCGGGGGACTGAAGCTTTCTTT.